This T cell receptor beta chain was found in a study of immune evolution from preneoplasia to lung adenocarcinoma. Assay used: immunoSEQ multiplex PCR; TCRdb lists only in-frame clones, some missing. The sample consists of about 8,200 clones, roughly three quarters of them appearing once. Between the mid-2010s and the late 2010s, patients underwent resection in Japan or China. H&E slides confirmed each diagnosis, reviewed by two pathologists independently. Whole-study results and caveats: Later-stage lesions seemingly showed higher T cell density and diversity than normal lung. Top clone share appeared to fall from AAH through AIS, MIA, adenocarcinoma.

CDR1 and CDR2 from the germline V gene are SEHNR and FQNEAQ (reference sequence). The CDR3 runs to 13 residues. The V end was cut by 4 bases, the J end by 4 bases, with 10 bases between. About this clone itself: Its antigen remains unknown.

Sequenced input: FFPE adjacent normal lung tissue. The V gene is TRBV7-9, the J gene TRBJ1-1, with a possible D match to TRBD1 (5 bases). This sequence originates from a person aged 55 to 79 with lung adenocarcinoma. CDR3 sequence: CASSSPGGTEAFF. Here the CDR3 DNA reads TGTGCCAGCAGCTCCCCCGGGGGCACTGAAGCTTTCTTT.